The sequence of this TCR beta chain was determined in a study of technical replicates of blood from a handful of donors. This table comes from immunoSEQ multiplex PCR, and its TCRdb copy is limited to in-frame clones, with some not included. This sample has about 70,000 clones; roughly nine tenths occur once, and the top ten carry approximately 4.8%. In germline, CDR1 is MGHRA, CDR2 YSYEKL. The CDR3 runs 16 residues. V was clipped by 0 bases and J by 8 bases; unmatched bases: 9. This TCR was recovered from a human donor in good health. Some clones in this sample may be carry-over from other donors' samples. The specimen sequenced was PBMCs. The V call is TRBV4-1, the J call TRBJ2-1, with 8 positions matching TRBD2. CDR3 DNA: TGCGCCAGCAGCCAAGAGTTACGACTAGCGCGGGATGAGCAGTTCTTC. As protein: CASSQELRLARDEQFF.